This T cell receptor beta chain was profiled in a study of blood T cell repertoires in COVID-19. Study background: Samples representing acute and convalescent COVID-19 were sourced from the United States, Italy and Spain. PBMCs, B-cell-depleted T cells, or T cells provided the cDNA or gDNA that made up the material.

Original analysis: Amplification of reference gene primers was used by the study to estimate nucleated cell counts. The method was immunoSEQ multiplex PCR; TCRdb's version includes in-frame clones alone and lacks a portion of them. V and J calls and clone size are those listed in that table; D and trimming were worked out from the DNA. The table has a few hundred thousand clones, around 87% seen once. This CDR3 has 15 amino acids. Per the germline V gene, CDR1 is LGHNA and CDR2 is YSLEER. V lost 0 bases and J lost 1, with 9 bases in between. Sequencing was performed on peripheral blood. This sequence joins TRBV4-3 and TRBJ1-1; D ambiguous. The sequence was collected from a man aged 45-65 years with active or convalescent COVID-19. CDR3 DNA: TGCGCCAGCAGCCAAGACACGGACTGGAACACTGAAGCTTTCTTT. Amino acids: CASSQDTDWNTEAFF.